This T cell receptor beta chain was obtained from a study of control samples from healthy donors and cancer patients. The data were produced by immunoSEQ multiplex PCR, yet TCRdb's version contains in-frame clones alone and is incomplete. The sample holds some 150,000 clones; approximately 92% are singletons and the top ten take over 4%. The CDR3 is 16 amino acids. Germline CDR1 MNHEY, CDR2 SVGAGI. V was cut by 0 bases and J by 10 bases, with 22 bases left in between. The clonotype comes from a woman in her sixties or seventies in good health. The V gene is TRBV6-5, the J gene TRBJ2-7; D could derive from TRBD1 or TRBD2 (7 bases each). Material: blood. This CDR3 is CASSYSQGGGGLVQYF. DNA for the CDR3: TGTGCCAGCAGTTACTCCCAGGGGGGCGGGGGCCTGGTCCAGTACTTC.